The 21 T cell receptor beta chains below all came from one sample that was sequenced in a study of blood T cell repertoires in COVID-19. Using immunoSEQ multiplex PCR, the repertoire was profiled, and TCRdb retains in-frame clones only, with some absent. The profile shows tens of thousands of clones, more than 60% of them singletons. The sequenced sample consisted of peripheral blood. These receptors all come from a man in his sixties or seventies with acute or convalescent COVID-19.

This clone was counted a few times. The chain uses TRBV6-6 and TRBJ1-2; D is perhaps TRBD1 (6 bases). The length of the CDR3 is 16 residues. With 0 bases removed from V and 1 base from J, the gap between germline ends came to 12 bases. Germline V lookup: CDR1 MNHNY, CDR2 SVGAGI (reference sequence). The CDR3 protein is CASSYSGNRVNYGYTF. For the CDR3, the DNA is TGTGCCAGCAGTTACTCGGGCAACAGGGTTAACTATGGCTACACCTTC.

This clone was picked up a small number of times. The J gene is TRBJ2-7, the V gene TRBV2; TRBD1 matches 10 bases. Looked up from germline, CDR1 is SNHLY and CDR2 is FYNNEI. Germline trimming cut 6 bases from V and 3 bases from J; bases unmatched to any gene: 8. The CDR3 consists of 15 residues. This chain's CDR3 is CASSDNRDRGYEQYF. For the CDR3, the DNA is TGTGCCAGCAGCGATAACCGGGACAGGGGCTACGAGCAGTACTTC.

V usage is TRBV28 and J usage is TRBJ1-5; D gene unclear. Trimming removed 2 bases from V and 6 bases from J, with 5 bases in between. The germline V gene encodes CDR1 MDHEN and CDR2 SYDVKM. The CDR3 has 12 residues. The CDR3 here is CASSLRSQPQHF. DNA for the CDR3: TGTGCCAGCAGTTTAAGGAGTCAGCCCCAGCATTTT.

This sequence joins TRBV19 and TRBJ2-5, with D possibly being TRBD2 (6 bases). Germline V gene lookup returns CDR1 LNHDA and CDR2 SQIVND (reference sequence). CDR3 length: 15 amino acids. V lost 5 bases and J lost 4, with 17 bases in between. CDR3 sequence: CASSDGTVLGETQYF. CDR3 bases: TGTGCCAGTAGTGACGGGACTGTATTAGGAGAGACCCAGTACTTC.

This chain connects TRBV28 to TRBJ1-1; D not resolved. V lost 6 bases and J 4 bases, leaving 15 bases between the germline ends. Germline V lookup: CDR1 MDHEN, CDR2 SYDVKM. The CDR3 consists of 14 residues. The CDR3 DNA follows: TGTGCCAGCAGCCCCACACCGGCGGCCACTGAAGCTTTCTTT. Its protein product is CASSPTPAATEAFF.

On this clone: Other DNA sequences in the sample encode the same CDR3. This chain uses TRBV6-2 or TRBV6-3 with TRBJ2-7, with D tentatively TRBD1 (5 bases). Germline CDR1 and CDR2: MNHEY and SVGEGT. The CDR3 has 14 residues. Trimming removed 2 bases at V and 1 base at J, with 9 bases between. CDR3: CASSYRDSSYEQYV. Written as DNA, the CDR3 is TGTGCCAGCAGTTACCGCGACAGTTCCTACGAGCAGTACGTC.

The chain couples TRBV5-4 to TRBJ1-1; D is possibly TRBD1 (6 bases). Germline CDR1 reads SGHNT; CDR2 reads YYREEE (reference sequence). The CDR3 has 14 residues. Trimming removed 4 bases from V and 2 bases from J, with 12 bases in between. CDR3 in amino acids: CASSRGGLNTEAFF. The CDR3 bases are TGTGCCAGCAGCAGGGGGGGCCTAAACACTGAAGCTTTCTTT.

The CDR3 here is CASSPSDRADNIQYF. DNA for the CDR3: TGCGCCAGCAGCCCTTCGGACAGGGCTGACAACATTCAGTACTTC. The chain joins TRBV4-1 to TRBJ2-4, with TRBD1 identical over 8 bases. The CDR3 is 15 amino acids. The V segment lost 4 bases and the J segment 7 bases; nucleotides outside the gene matches: 9. Germline CDR1 is MGHRA and CDR2 is YSYEKL.

The rearrangement joins TRBV2 to TRBJ2-7; D remains unclear. CDR3 size: 14 residues. V dropped 5 bases and J dropped 0 bases, with 11 bases sitting between them. From germline, CDR1 is SNHLY and CDR2 FYNNEI. As DNA, the CDR3 is TGTGCCAGCAGTCAACTTCAAATCTCCTACGAGCAGTACGTC. Translated, it gives CASSQLQISYEQYV.

The genes are TRBV5-4 and TRBJ2-5, with 8 bases fitting TRBD2. The CDR3 length is 15 residues. The V and J ends lost 4 bases and 5 bases, in that order; junction bases with no gene match: 10. Per the germline V gene, CDR1 is SGHNT and CDR2 is YYREEE (reference sequence). The CDR3 loop is CASSPGRGGWETQYF. CDR3 nucleotide sequence: TGTGCCAGCAGCCCCGGGAGGGGGGGGTGGGAGACCCAGTACTTC.

This chain links TRBV3-1 (or the pseudogene TRBV3-2) with TRBJ2-1; 10 nucleotides match TRBD2. The V and J ends lost 6 bases and 4 bases, in that order; junction bases with no gene match: 6. The CDR3 has 15 residues. The germline CDR1 and CDR2 sequences are LGHDT and YNNKEL (reference sequence). CDR3 bases: TGTGCCAGCAGACATACTAGCGGGGATTACAATGAGCAGTTCTTC. Amino acid sequence: CASRHTSGDYNEQFF.

This clone was detected only a few times. This sequence joins TRBV19 and TRBJ1-1; TRBD1 matches at 8 bases. CDR1 LNHDA and CDR2 SQIVND come from the germline V gene (reference sequence). This CDR3 is built from 12 residues. Trimming at V came to 5 bases and at J to 6 bases, leaving 2 bases not matched to a gene. The CDR3 bases are TGTGCCAGTAGTCCAGGGGGCGCTGAAGCTTTCTTT. Protein: CASSPGGAEAFF. The full variable domain, its missing parts supplied by reference TRBV19 and TRBJ1-1, is DGGITQSPKYLFRKEGQNVTLSCEQNLNHDAMYWYRQDPGQGLRLIYYSQIVNDFQKGDIAEGYSVSREKKESFPLTVTSAQKNPTAFYLCASSPGGAEAFFGQGTRLTVV.

J is TRBJ2-2 and V is TRBV19; 7 nucleotides align to TRBD2. The V and J ends lost 5 bases and 2 bases, in that order; junction bases with no gene match: 8. Per germline, CDR1 LNHDA and CDR2 SQIVND (reference sequence). The CDR3 loop spans 16 amino acids. The CDR3 loop reads CASSLGLGLNTGELFF. The DNA of the CDR3 is TGTGCCAGTAGTCTTGGACTAGGCTTAAACACCGGGGAGCTGTTTTTT.

In this sample, this clone turned up a few times. This chain joins TRBV9 and TRBJ1-2; 7 bases are a match to TRBD1. The germline V gene encodes CDR1 SGDLS and CDR2 YYNGEE. CDR3 length: 18 residues. V shed 0 bases, J shed 5 bases, and the junction held 16 bases outside the gene matches. CDR3 sequence: CASSVDAFVRDSKYGYTF. CDR3 coding DNA: TGTGCCAGCAGCGTAGACGCTTTCGTGAGGGACAGCAAATATGGCTACACCTTC.

This rearrangement joins TRBV10-3 to TRBJ2-1; D might be TRBD1 (5 bases). V was shortened by 4 bases and J by 9 bases, with 10 bases between the two germline ends. The CDR3 extends over 12 amino acids. Germline values: CDR1 ENHRY, CDR2 SYGVKD. The chain's CDR3 is CAISASGSEQFF. As DNA, the CDR3 is TGTGCCATCAGTGCTTCAGGGTCTGAGCAGTTCTTC.

The chain links TRBV28 to TRBJ2-5, with a weak D call TRBD2 (6 bases). This CDR3 region has 14 residues. V was pared by 3 bases and J by 3 bases, with 11 bases between. Germline V gene lookup returns CDR1 MDHEN and CDR2 SYDVKM. The CDR3 region has the DNA TGTGCCAGCAGTTTGCTGGAGGGTAAAGAGACCCAGTACTTC. Amino acid sequence: CASSLLEGKETQYF.

The chain employs TRBV14 and TRBJ1-2; no clear D gene. Trimming took 2 bases from V and 8 from J, leaving 18 bases between them. CDR1 is SGHDN, CDR2 FVKESK, per germline. The CDR3 sequence is 15 residues long. CDR3 sequence: CASSQSVRLNGGYTF. CDR3 nucleotide sequence: TGTGCCAGCAGCCAATCTGTCAGACTGAACGGGGGCTACACCTTC.

V and J are TRBV7-9 and TRBJ1-1, with 7 bases that match TRBD1. The length of the CDR3 is 15 residues. The junction had 7 bases not matched to a gene; V was cut back by 5 bases and J by 1 base. CDR1 SEHNR and CDR2 FQNEAQ come from the germline V gene (reference sequence). DNA for the CDR3: TGTGCCAGCAGCGCTCGACAGGGATCGAACACTGAAGCTTTCTTT. Translating it yields CASSARQGSNTEAFF.

The V gene is TRBV5-4, the J gene TRBJ2-1; TRBD2 matches 14 bases. Germline assignment: CDR1 SGHNT and CDR2 YYREEE (reference sequence). This CDR3 spans 15 amino acids. With 3 bases clipped from V and 10 bases from J, the junction kept 6 bases outside the gene matches. CDR3 sequence (DNA): TGTGCCAGCAGCTGGGGGACTAGCGGGGGAAGCGAGCAGTTCTTC. This encodes CASSWGTSGGSEQFF. Using reference TRBV5-4 and TRBJ2-1 for the parts outside the CDR3, the full variable domain is ETGVTQSPTHLIKTRGQQVTLRCSSQSGHNTVSWYQQALGQGPQFIFQYYREEENGRGNFPPRFSGLQFPNYSSELNVNALELDDSALYLCASSWGTSGGSEQFFGPGTRLTVL.

The chain has TRBV30 and TRBJ2-3; unclear D gene. The CDR3 consists of 16 residues. Germline CDR1 and CDR2: GTSNPN and SVGIG (reference sequence). V gave up 0 bases and J gave up 3 bases, with 16 bases separating them. This CDR3 reads CAWSVNGRRGTDTQYF. For the CDR3, the DNA is TGTGCCTGGAGTGTAAACGGAAGAAGAGGAACAGATACGCAGTATTTT.

This chain uses TRBV21-1 with TRBJ1-5; TRBD1, the table's D call, was not compared with the DNA. TRBV21-1 is termed a pseudogene. The CDR3 is 15 amino acids. In nucleotides, the CDR3 is TGTGCCAGCAGGGTCGACAGGGGTGGAGGACAGCCCCAGCATTTT. It codes for CASRVDRGGGQPQHF.